These T cell receptor beta chains were read from a single sample in a study of blood T cell repertoires in COVID-19. Some clones are missing from TCRdb's copy, which holds only in-frame ones; the method was immunoSEQ multiplex PCR. The sample shows fewer than 300,000 clones, roughly 92% of them seen only once. Sequencing was done on a sample of peripheral blood. Every receptor here comes from a woman under 40 with COVID-19, enrolled during active disease. Each CDR3 is given with its conserved first and last residue. Each record gives: CDR3 length, D gene, clone size, V gene, J gene, CDR3 protein, CDR3 DNA. D genes are given only for firm matches. Clone size is not always given. Where it is, it says once, few, many or a class for expanded clones.

cdr3_length: 16; d_call: TRBD1; clone_size: NA; v_call: TRBV3-1/TRBV3-2; j_call: TRBJ2-7; cdr3_aa: CASSQRQGAGSYEQYF; cdr3_nt: TGTGCCAGCAGCCAGCGACAGGGGGCCGGCTCCTACGAGCAGTACTTC
cdr3_length: 15; d_call: NA; clone_size: NA; v_call: TRBV2; j_call: TRBJ1-5; cdr3_aa: CASSEALQGMQPQHF; cdr3_nt: TGTGCCAGCAGTGAAGCGCTTCAGGGTATGCAGCCCCAGCATTTT
cdr3_length: 14; d_call: TRBD1; clone_size: NA; v_call: TRBV5-1; j_call: TRBJ1-2; cdr3_aa: CASSLGTGVGGYTF; cdr3_nt: TGCGCCAGCAGCTTGGGGACAGGGGTAGGCGGCTACACCTTC
cdr3_length: 15; d_call: NA; clone_size: NA; v_call: TRBV19; j_call: TRBJ1-1; cdr3_aa: CASSIQDSMNTEAFF; cdr3_nt: TGTGCCAGTAGTATACAGGACAGTATGAACACTGAAGCTTTCTTT
cdr3_length: 17; d_call: NA; clone_size: NA; v_call: TRBV4-1; j_call: TRBJ2-7; cdr3_aa: CASSQELDAQNSYEQYF; cdr3_nt: TGCGCCAGCAGCCAAGAATTGGATGCACAGAACTCCTACGAGCAGTACTTC
cdr3_length: 16; d_call: TRBD1; clone_size: once; v_call: TRBV30; j_call: TRBJ1-3; cdr3_aa: CAWSVKGTGTGNTIYF; cdr3_nt: TGTGCCTGGAGTGTGAAGGGGACAGGGACTGGAAACACCATATATTTT
cdr3_length: 19; d_call: TRBD1; clone_size: NA; v_call: TRBV19; j_call: TRBJ1-5; cdr3_aa: CASRAWTKGASFSNQPQHF; cdr3_nt: TGTGCCAGTAGAGCTTGGACCAAGGGGGCCAGTTTTAGCAATCAGCCCCAGCATTTT
cdr3_length: 15; d_call: TRBD1; clone_size: NA; v_call: TRBV6-6; j_call: TRBJ2-7; cdr3_aa: CASSYSTQGAYEQYF; cdr3_nt: TGTGCCAGCAGTTACTCGACGCAGGGGGCATACGAGCAGTACTTC
cdr3_length: 15; d_call: TRBD1; clone_size: NA; v_call: TRBV9; j_call: TRBJ1-1; cdr3_aa: CASSVLGQGNTEAFF; cdr3_nt: TGTGCCAGCAGCGTATTAGGACAGGGTAACACTGAAGCTTTCTTT
cdr3_length: 14; d_call: NA; clone_size: NA; v_call: TRBV19; j_call: TRBJ2-1; cdr3_aa: CASSIVALEKRYFF; cdr3_nt: TGTGCCAGTAGTATAGTTGCCCTAGAAAAACGGTATTTCTTC
cdr3_length: 13; d_call: TRBD2; clone_size: NA; v_call: TRBV2; j_call: TRBJ2-7; cdr3_aa: CASGLAGVYEQYF; cdr3_nt: TGTGCCAGTGGACTAGCGGGTGTATACGAGCAGTACTTC
cdr3_length: 14; d_call: TRBD2; clone_size: NA; v_call: TRBV29-1; j_call: TRBJ2-1; cdr3_aa: CSVEKAGGGNEQFF; cdr3_nt: TGCAGCGTTGAAAAAGCGGGAGGAGGCAATGAGCAGTTCTTC
cdr3_length: 15; d_call: NA; clone_size: NA; v_call: TRBV7-6; j_call: TRBJ1-1; cdr3_aa: CASSVTDSLNTEAFF; cdr3_nt: TGTGCCAGCAGCGTAACGGACAGCTTGAACACTGAAGCTTTCTTT
cdr3_length: 17; d_call: TRBD2; clone_size: NA; v_call: TRBV7-2; j_call: TRBJ2-3; cdr3_aa: CASSLVWLAGRTDTQYF; cdr3_nt: TGTGCCAGCAGCTTAGTCTGGCTAGCGGGGAGGACAGATACGCAGTATTTT
cdr3_length: 14; d_call: NA; clone_size: once; v_call: TRBV12-5; j_call: TRBJ2-1; cdr3_aa: CASGLSSQVNEQFF; cdr3_nt: TGTGCTAGTGGTTTGTCTTCACAGGTCAATGAGCAGTTCTTC
cdr3_length: 15; d_call: TRBD2; clone_size: NA; v_call: TRBV27; j_call: TRBJ2-7; cdr3_aa: CASRPIAGDSYEQYF; cdr3_nt: TGTGCCAGCAGGCCCATAGCGGGAGATTCCTACGAGCAGTACTTC
cdr3_length: 13; d_call: NA; clone_size: once; v_call: TRBV3-1/TRBV3-2; j_call: TRBJ1-6; cdr3_aa: CASSQEAQGRLHF; cdr3_nt: TGTGCCAGCAGCCAAGAGGCGCAGGGCAGGCTCCACTTT
cdr3_length: 15; d_call: TRBD1; clone_size: NA; v_call: TRBV5-1; j_call: TRBJ2-1; cdr3_aa: CASTQKGGDYNEQFF; cdr3_nt: TGCGCCAGCACCCAAAAAGGGGGCGATTACAATGAGCAGTTCTTC
cdr3_length: 12; d_call: TRBD1; clone_size: NA; v_call: TRBV29-1; j_call: TRBJ1-1; cdr3_aa: CSVRRQGPEAFF; cdr3_nt: TGCAGCGTCCGGCGACAGGGCCCTGAAGCTTTCTTT
cdr3_length: 13; d_call: NA; clone_size: NA; v_call: TRBV11-1; j_call: TRBJ2-7; cdr3_aa: CASSLIRHHEQYF; cdr3_nt: TGTGCCAGCAGCCTGATAAGACACCACGAGCAGTACTTC